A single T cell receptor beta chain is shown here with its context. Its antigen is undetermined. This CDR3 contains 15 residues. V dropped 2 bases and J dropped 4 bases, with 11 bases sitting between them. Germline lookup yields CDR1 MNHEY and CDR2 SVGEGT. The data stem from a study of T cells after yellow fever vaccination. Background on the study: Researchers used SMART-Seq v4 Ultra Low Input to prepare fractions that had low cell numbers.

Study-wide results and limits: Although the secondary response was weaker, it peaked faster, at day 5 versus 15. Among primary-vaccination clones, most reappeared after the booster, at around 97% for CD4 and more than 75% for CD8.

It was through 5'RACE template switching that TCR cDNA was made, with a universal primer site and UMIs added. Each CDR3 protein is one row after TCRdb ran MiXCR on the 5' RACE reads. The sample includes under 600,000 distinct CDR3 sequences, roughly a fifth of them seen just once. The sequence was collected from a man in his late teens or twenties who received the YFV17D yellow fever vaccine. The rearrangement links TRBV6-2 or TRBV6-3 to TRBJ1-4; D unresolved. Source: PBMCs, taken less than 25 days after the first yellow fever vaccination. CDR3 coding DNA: TGTGCCAGCAGTTACAGTTGGGGTGTTAATGAAAAACTGTTTTTT. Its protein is CASSYSWGVNEKLFF.